Given below is one T cell receptor (beta chain) in context. This CDR3 comprises 15 residues. J gave up 6 bases and V 3 bases, and 4 bases lay outside the gene matches. Germline lookup yields CDR1 SGHNT and CDR2 YENEEA. The data belong to a study of technical replicates of blood from a handful of donors. Profiled with immunoSEQ multiplex PCR; TCRdb holds only in-frame clones, not every one. The table records some 71,000 clones, approximately 97% of them present only once. Specimen: T cells isolated from PBMCs. This TCR came from a human donor in good health. The chain couples TRBV11-3 to TRBJ2-1; 11 nucleotides align to TRBD1. The CDR3: CASSFPDRGLNEQFF. Here the CDR3 DNA reads TGTGCCAGCAGCTTCCCGGACAGGGGGCTCAATGAGCAGTTCTTC.